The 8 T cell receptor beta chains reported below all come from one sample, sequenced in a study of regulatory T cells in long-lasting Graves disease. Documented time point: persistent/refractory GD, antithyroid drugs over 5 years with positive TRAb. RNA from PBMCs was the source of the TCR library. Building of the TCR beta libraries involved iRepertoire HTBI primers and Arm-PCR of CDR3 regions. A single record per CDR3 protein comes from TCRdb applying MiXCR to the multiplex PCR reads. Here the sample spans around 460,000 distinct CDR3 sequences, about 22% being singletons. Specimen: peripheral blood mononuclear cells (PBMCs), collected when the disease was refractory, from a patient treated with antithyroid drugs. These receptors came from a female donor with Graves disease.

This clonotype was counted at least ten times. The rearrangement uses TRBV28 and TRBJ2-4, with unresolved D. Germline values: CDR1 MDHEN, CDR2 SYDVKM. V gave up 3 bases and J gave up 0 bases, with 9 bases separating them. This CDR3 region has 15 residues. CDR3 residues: CASSFGGLAKNIQYF. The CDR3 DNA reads TGTGCCAGCAGTTTCGGCGGCCTAGCCAAAAACATTCAGTACTTC.

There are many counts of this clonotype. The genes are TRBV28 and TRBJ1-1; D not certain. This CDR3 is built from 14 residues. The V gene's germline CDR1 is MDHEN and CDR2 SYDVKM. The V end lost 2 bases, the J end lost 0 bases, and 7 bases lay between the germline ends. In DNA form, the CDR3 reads TGTGCCAGCAGTTTACGGGAGGTGAACACTGAAGCTTTCTTT. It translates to CASSLREVNTEAFF.

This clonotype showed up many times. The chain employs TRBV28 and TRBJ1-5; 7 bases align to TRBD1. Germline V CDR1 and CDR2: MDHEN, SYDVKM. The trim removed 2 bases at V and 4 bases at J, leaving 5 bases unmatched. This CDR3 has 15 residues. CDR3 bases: TGTGCCAGCAGTTTAATTGACAGGGTGAATCAGCCCCAGCATTTT. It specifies CASSLIDRVNQPQHF.

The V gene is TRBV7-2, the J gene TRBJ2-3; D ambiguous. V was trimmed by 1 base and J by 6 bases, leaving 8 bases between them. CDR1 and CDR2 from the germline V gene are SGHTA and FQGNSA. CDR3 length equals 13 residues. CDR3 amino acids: CASSLVSSDTQYF. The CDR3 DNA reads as TGTGCCAGCAGCTTAGTGAGTTCCGATACGCAGTATTTT.

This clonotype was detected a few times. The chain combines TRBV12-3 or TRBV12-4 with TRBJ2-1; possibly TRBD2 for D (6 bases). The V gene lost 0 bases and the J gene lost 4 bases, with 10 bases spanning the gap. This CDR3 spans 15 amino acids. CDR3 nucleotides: TGTGCCAGCAGTTTAGCGCCGGGACTTTACAATGAGCAGTTCTTC. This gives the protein CASSLAPGLYNEQFF.

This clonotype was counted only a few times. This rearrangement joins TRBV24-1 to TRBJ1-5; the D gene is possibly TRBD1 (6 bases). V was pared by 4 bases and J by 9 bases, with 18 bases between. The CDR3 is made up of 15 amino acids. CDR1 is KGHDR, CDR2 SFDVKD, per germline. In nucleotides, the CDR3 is TGTGCCACCAGTGAAGGGTATGGGGGCAGAGGGCCCCAGCATTTT. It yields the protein CATSEGYGGRGPQHF.

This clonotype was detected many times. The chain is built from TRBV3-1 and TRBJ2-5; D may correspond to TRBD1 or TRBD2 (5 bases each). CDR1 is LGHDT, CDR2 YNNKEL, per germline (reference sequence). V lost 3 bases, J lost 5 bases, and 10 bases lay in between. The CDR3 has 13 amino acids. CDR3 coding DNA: TGTGCCAGCAGCCAGGGGGACCGTGAGACCCAGTACTTC. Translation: CASSQGDRETQYF.

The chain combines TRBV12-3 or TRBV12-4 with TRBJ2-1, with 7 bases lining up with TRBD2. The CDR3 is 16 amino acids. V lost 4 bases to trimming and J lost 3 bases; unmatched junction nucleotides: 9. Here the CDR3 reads CASSSLRGGVYNEQFF. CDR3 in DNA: TGTGCCAGCAGTTCCCTAAGGGGAGGGGTCTACAATGAGCAGTTCTTC.